This T cell receptor (beta chain) derives from a study of brain T cells in children with intractable seizures. The assay was immunoSEQ multiplex PCR, and TCRdb's table has in-frame clones only and misses some. The sample lists about 320,000 clones, about 93% occurring once. Study-wide findings and caveats: Viral specificity was inferred only from CDR3 similarity; HCMV serostatus was unknown. Absence of clones before surgery may stem from lower sequencing depth.

The time point is: blood from clinic visit 5 months post-surgery; TSC patient then seizure free. Only cases whose brain tissue showed the highest T cell transcript signatures were sequenced. From germline, CDR1 is SEHNR and CDR2 FQNEAQ (reference sequence). V was shortened by 4 bases and J by 2 bases, with 18 bases between the two germline ends. The CDR3 consists of 16 residues. This clone was observed once. Its antigen is not identified. J is TRBJ2-7 and V is TRBV7-9; D gene unclear. The receptor comes from a boy younger than two with tuberous sclerosis and intractable seizures. The source material was peripheral blood, sampled about 5 months after surgery. The CDR3: CASSSRQVGPTYEQYF. The CDR3 DNA follows: TGTGCCAGCAGCTCTCGGCAGGTTGGGCCAACCTACGAGCAGTACTTC.